This T cell receptor beta chain was identified during a study of shared clonotypes between healthy human individuals. Study observations and caveats: Generally, naive subsets came out with larger estimated richness than memory subsets.

Details on this clone: The antigen is undetermined.

The germline gives CDR1 SEHNR, CDR2 FQNEAQ (reference sequence). This CDR3 spans 14 amino acids. Trimming removed 5 bases from V and 5 bases from J; junction bases left unmatched: 7. At deep level, the assay was performed. Genomic DNA (from each subset) was split evenly across several immunoSEQ plates. Generated by immunoSEQ multiplex PCR, the TCRdb table keeps only in-frame clones and is missing some. The sample carries approximately 2,000,000 clones, 85% to 95% recorded once. This TCR derives from a man aged 18 to 30 in good health. Some clones in this sample may be carry-over from other donors' samples. Sequenced input: naive CD4+ T cells from PBMCs. Noted subset: CD45RA+ positively selected. V usage is TRBV7-9 and J usage is TRBJ2-5; 8 bases align to TRBD1. CDR3 nucleotides: TGTGCCAGCAGCCAGGGACAGGTTGTGGAGACCCAGTACTTC. It encodes CASSQGQVVETQYF.